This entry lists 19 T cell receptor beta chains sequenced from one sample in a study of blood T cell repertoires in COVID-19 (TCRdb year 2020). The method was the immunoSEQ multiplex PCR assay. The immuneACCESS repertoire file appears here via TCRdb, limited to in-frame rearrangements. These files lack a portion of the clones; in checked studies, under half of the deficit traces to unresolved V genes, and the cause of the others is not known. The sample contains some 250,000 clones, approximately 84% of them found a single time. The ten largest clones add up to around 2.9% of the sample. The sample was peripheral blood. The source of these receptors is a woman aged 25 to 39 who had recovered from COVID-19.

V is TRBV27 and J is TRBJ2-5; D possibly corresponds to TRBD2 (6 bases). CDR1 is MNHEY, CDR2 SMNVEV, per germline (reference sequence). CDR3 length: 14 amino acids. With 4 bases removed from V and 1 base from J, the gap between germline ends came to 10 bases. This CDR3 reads CASSSRDFQETQYF. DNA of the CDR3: TGTGCCAGCAGTTCCCGGGACTTCCAAGAGACCCAGTACTTC.

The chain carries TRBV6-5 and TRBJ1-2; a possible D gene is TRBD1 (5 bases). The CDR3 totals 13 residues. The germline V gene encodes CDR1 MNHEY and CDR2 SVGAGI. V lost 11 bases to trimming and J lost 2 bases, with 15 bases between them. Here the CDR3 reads CASQGSGNYGYTF. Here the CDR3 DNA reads TGTGCCTCCCAGGGTAGCGGGAACTATGGCTACACCTTC.

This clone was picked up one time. As DNA, the CDR3 is TGTGCCAGCAGCCAAGAAGGACAGGGGGCACCTGAAGCTTTCTTT. It is translated as CASSQEGQGAPEAFF. This chain links TRBV3-1 (or the pseudogene TRBV3-2) with TRBJ1-1; TRBD1 aligns across 11 bases. CDR3 length: 15 residues. Trimming at V came to 0 bases and at J to 6 bases, leaving 3 bases not matched to a gene. CDR1 and CDR2 from the germline V gene are LGHDT and YNNKEL (reference sequence).

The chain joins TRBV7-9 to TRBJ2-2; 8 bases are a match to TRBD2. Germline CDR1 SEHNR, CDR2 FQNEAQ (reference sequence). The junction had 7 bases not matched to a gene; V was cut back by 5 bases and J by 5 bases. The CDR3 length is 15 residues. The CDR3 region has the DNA TGTGCCAGCAGCCCGAGGACTAGCTTTACCGGGGAGCTGTTTTTT. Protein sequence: CASSPRTSFTGELFF. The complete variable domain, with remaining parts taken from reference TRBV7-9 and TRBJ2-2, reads DTGVSQNPRHKITKRGQNVTFRCDPISEHNRLYWYRQTLGQGPEFLTYFQNEAQLEKSRLLSDRFSAERPKGSFSTLEIQRTEQGDSAMYLCASSPRTSFTGELFFGEGSRLTVL.

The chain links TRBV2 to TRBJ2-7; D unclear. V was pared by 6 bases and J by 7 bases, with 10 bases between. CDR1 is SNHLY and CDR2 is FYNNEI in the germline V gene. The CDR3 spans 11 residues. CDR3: CASSPGEEQYF. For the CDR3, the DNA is TGTGCCAGCAGCCCCGGAGAGGAGCAGTACTTC.

The CDR3 loop is CAISQRQGAETANYGYTF. The CDR3 bases are TGTGCCATCAGCCAGCGACAGGGGGCCGAAACAGCTAACTATGGCTACACCTTC. The V and J genes are TRBV10-3 and TRBJ1-2; 10 bases map to TRBD1. The V and J ends lost 6 bases and 0 bases, in that order; junction bases with no gene match: 13. Germline values: CDR1 ENHRY, CDR2 SYGVKD. The CDR3 length is 18 residues.

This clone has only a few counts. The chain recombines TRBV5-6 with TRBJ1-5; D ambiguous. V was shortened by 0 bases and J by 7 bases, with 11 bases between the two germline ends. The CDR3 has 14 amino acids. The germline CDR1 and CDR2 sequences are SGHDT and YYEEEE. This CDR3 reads CASSLGAGSQPQHF. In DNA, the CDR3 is TGTGCCAGCAGCTTGGGCGCGGGGAGCCAGCCCCAGCATTTT.

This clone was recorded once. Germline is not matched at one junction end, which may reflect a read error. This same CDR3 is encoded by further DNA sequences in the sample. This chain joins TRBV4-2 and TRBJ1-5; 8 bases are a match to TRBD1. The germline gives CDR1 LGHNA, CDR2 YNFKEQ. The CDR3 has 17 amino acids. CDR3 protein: CASSQVLGDRINQPQHF. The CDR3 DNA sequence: TGTGCCAGCAGCCAAGTACTTGGGGACAGGATTAATCAACCCCAGCATTTT.

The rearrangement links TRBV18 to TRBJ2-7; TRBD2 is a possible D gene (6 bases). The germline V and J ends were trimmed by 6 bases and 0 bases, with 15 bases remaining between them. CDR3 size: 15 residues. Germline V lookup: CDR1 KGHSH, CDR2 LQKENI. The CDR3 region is CASSTRGTLSYEQYF. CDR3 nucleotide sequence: TGTGCCAGCTCCACCCGGGGGACCCTCTCCTACGAGCAGTACTTC. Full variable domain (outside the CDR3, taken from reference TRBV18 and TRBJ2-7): NAGVMQNPRHLVRRRGQEARLRCSPMKGHSHVYWYRQLPEEGLKFMVYLQKENIIDESGMPKERFSAEFPKEGPSILRIQQVVRGDSAAYFCASSTRGTLSYEQYFGPGTRLTVT.

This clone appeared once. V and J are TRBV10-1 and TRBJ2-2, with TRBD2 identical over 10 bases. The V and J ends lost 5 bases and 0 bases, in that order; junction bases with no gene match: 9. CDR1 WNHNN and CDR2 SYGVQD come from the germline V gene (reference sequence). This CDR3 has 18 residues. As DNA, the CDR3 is TGCGCCAGCAGTTCACTCAGGACTAGCGGAGCGAACACCGGGGAGCTGTTTTTT. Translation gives CASSSLRTSGANTGELFF.

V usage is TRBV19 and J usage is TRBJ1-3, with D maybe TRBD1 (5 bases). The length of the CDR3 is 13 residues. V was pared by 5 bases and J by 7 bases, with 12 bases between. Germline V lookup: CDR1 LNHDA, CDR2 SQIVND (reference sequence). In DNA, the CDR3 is TGTGCCAGTAGTCAGGGAGCGGGGAACACCATATATTTT. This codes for CASSQGAGNTIYF. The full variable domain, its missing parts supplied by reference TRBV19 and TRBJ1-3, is DGGITQSPKYLFRKEGQNVTLSCEQNLNHDAMYWYRQDPGQGLRLIYYSQIVNDFQKGDIAEGYSVSREKKESFPLTVTSAQKNPTAFYLCASSQGAGNTIYFGEGSWLTVV.

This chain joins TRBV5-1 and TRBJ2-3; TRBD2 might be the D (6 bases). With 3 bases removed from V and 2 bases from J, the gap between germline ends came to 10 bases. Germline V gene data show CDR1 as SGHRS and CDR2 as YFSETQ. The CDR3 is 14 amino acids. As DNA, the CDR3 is TGCGCCAGCAGCTCCCGGGACTCCACAGATACGCAGTATTTT. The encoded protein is CASSSRDSTDTQYF.

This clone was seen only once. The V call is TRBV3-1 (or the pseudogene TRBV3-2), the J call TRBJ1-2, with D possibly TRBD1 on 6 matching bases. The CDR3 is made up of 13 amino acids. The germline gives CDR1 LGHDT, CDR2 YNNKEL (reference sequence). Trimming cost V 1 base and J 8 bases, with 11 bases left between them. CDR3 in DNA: TGTGCCAGCAGCCAAGTAGGGGGTCAAGGCTACACCTTC. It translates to CASSQVGGQGYTF.

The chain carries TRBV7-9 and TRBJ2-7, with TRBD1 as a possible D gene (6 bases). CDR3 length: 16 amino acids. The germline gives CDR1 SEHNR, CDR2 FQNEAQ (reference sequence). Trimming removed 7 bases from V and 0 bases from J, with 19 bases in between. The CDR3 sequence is CASTQGSTGYSYEQYF. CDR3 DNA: TGTGCCAGCACCCAGGGATCGACAGGCTACTCCTACGAGCAGTACTTC.

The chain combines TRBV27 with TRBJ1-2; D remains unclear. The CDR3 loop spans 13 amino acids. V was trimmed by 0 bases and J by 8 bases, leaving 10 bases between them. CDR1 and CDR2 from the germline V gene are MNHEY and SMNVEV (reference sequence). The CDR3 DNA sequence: TGTGCCAGCAGTTTATCGAGGGTTGAGGGCTACACCTTC. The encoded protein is CASSLSRVEGYTF.

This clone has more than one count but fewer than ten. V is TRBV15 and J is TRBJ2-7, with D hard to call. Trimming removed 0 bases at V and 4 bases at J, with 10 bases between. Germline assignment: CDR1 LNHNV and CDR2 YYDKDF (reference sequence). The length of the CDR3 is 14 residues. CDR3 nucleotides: TGTGCCACCAGCAGAGAAATCAGTGGTTACGAGCAGTACTTC. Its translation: CATSREISGYEQYF.

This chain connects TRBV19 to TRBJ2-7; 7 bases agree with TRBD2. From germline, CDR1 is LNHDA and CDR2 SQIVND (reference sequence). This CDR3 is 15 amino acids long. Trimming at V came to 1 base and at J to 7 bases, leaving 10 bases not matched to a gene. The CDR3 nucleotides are TGTGCCAGTAGTATAGGGCGGACTAGTGCTATGGAGCAGTACTTC. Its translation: CASSIGRTSAMEQYF.

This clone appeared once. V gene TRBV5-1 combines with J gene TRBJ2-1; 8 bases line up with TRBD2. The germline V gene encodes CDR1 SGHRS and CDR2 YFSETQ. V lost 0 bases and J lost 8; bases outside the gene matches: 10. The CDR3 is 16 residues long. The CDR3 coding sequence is TGCGCCAGCAGCTTGGAGACTAGCGTAGAATGGGATGAGCAGTTCTTC. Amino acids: CASSLETSVEWDEQFF.

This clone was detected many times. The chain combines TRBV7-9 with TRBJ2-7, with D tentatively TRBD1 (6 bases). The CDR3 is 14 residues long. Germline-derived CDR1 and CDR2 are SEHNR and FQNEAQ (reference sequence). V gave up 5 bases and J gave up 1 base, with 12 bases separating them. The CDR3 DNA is TGTGCCAGCAGCAGCCGCGGACAGTCCTACGAGCAGTACTTC. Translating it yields CASSSRGQSYEQYF.